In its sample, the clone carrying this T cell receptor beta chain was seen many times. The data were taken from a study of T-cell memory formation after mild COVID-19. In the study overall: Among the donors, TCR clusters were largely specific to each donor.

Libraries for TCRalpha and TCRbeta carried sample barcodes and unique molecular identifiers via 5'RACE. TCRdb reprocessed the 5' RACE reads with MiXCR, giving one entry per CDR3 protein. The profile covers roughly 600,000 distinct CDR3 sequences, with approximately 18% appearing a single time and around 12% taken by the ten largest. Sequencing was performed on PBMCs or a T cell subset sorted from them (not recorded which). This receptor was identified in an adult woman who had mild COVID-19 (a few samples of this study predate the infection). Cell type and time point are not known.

DNA of the CDR3: TGCGCCAGCAGCTTGGAGGGACAGGGGGTGCACGAGCAGTACTTC. Amino acid sequence: CASSLEGQGVHEQYF. The gene calls are TRBV5-1 and TRBJ2-7; 11 bases agree with TRBD1. The ends lost 0 bases at V and 5 bases at J; junction bases unmatched: 4. The CDR3 runs 15 residues. The germline CDR1 and CDR2 sequences are SGHRS and YFSETQ.